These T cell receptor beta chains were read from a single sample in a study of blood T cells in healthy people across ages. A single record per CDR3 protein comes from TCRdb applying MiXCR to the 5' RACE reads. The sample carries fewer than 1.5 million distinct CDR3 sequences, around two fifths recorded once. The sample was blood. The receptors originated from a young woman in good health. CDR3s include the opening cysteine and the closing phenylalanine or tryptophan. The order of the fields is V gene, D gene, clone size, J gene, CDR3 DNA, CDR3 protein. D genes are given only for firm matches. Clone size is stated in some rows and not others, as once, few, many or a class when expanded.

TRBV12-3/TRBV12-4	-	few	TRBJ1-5	TGTGCCAGCAGTGTGACTGTAGGTCAGCCCCAGCATTTT	CASSVTVGQPQHF
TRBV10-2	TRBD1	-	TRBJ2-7	TGCGCCAGCAGAGTGGACAGGGGAGAGCAGTACTTC	CASRVDRGEQYF
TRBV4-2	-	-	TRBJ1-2	TGTGCCAGCAGCCAAGTTTCGGGGATAGACTATGGCTACACCTTC	CASSQVSGIDYGYTF
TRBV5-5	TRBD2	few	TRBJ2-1	TGTGCCAGCAGCTTGCCCGGGAGGGCCTTGGTTGAGCAGTTCTTC	CASSLPGRALVEQFF
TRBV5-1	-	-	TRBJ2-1	TGCGCCAGCAGCTTGGATTGGACTCCCGGAGGGGGGGAGCAGTTCTTC	CASSLDWTPGGGEQFF
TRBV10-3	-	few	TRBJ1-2	TGTGCCATCAGTGACCCCAAAGAAGTTAACTATGGCTACACCTTC	CAISDPKEVNYGYTF
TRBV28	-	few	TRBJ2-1	TGTGCCAGCAGTCCCCTGGGGCTAGTTGACAATGAGCAGTTCTTC	CASSPLGLVDNEQFF
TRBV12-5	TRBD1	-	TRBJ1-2	TGTGCTAGTGGGTTTTCCCTAACAGGGGCCTACTTTGGCTACACCTTC	CASGFSLTGAYFGYTF
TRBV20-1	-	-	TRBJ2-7	TGCAGTGCCACATTAGGGCGTCTCTACGAGCAGTACTTC	CSATLGRLYEQYF
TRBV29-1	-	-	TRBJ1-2	TGCAGCGGCGAGAATAGGGGAGGGGACTATGGCTACACCTTC	CSGENRGGDYGYTF
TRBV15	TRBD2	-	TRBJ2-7	TGTGCCACCAGCATACCCTATGGAGCGGGAGGGGGATACGAGCAGTACTTC	CATSIPYGAGGGYEQYF
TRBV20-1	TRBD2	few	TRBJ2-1	TGCAGTGCTAGAGATTTCGTCACTAGCGGGGGCGACTCCTACAATGAGCAGTTCTTC	CSARDFVTSGGDSYNEQFF
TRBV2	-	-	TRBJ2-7	TGTGCCAGCAGCAAACTTTCTAGTAACTCCTACGAGCAGTACTTC	CASSKLSSNSYEQYF
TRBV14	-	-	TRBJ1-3	TGTGCCAGCAGCCAATCGACAGGACCAAGCTCTGGAAACACCATATATTTT	CASSQSTGPSSGNTIYF
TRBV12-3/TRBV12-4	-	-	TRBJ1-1	TGTGCCAGCAGGGGGGAAAAAAATGAAGCTTTCTTT	CASRGEKNEAFF
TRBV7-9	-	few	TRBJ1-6	TGTGCCAGCCGCCTCGATGGGCGCAGTGGGAATTCACCCCTCCACTTT	CASRLDGRSGNSPLHF
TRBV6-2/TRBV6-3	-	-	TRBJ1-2	TGTGCCAGCAGTTACTCTAGACGGAATACTAACTATGGCTACACCTTC	CASSYSRRNTNYGYTF
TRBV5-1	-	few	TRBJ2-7	TGCGCCAGCAGCTTGGCCGGGGGGCGGGAGACATACGAGCAGTACTTC	CASSLAGGRETYEQYF
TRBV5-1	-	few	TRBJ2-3	TGCGCCAGCAGCTTGGAAGTTAGCGGCACAGATACGCAGTATTTT	CASSLEVSGTDTQYF
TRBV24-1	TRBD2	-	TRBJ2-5	TGTGCCACCAGCCCTAGCGGCTCCTACAATGAGCAGTACTTC	CATSPSGSYNEQYF
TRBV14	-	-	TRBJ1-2	TGTGCCAGCAGCCAAGGGACAATCGGCGACTACACCTTC	CASSQGTIGDYTF
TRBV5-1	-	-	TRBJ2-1	TGCGCCAGCAGCCAGCCGGGCAATGAGCAGTTCTTC	CASSQPGNEQFF
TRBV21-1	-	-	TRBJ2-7	TGTGCCAGCAGCAATTATCCTACTTCGGTTGTTGAGCACCGCTACGAGCAGTACTTC	CASSNYPTSVVEHRYEQYF
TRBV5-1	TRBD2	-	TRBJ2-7	TGCGCCAGCAGACAACAACTAGCGGGACTCGACGAGCAGTACTTC	CASRQQLAGLDEQYF
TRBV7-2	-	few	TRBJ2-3	TGTGCCAGCAGCTACCTCGGACCCACAGATACGCAGTATTTT	CASSYLGPTDTQYF
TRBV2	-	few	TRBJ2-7	TGTGCCAGCGTTGCTAGCCCGAGCTCCTACGAGCAGTACTTC	CASVASPSSYEQYF
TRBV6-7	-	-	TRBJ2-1	TGTGCCAGCAGTTACGTCATCTTAAGGGACACCAATGAGCAGTTCTTC	CASSYVILRDTNEQFF
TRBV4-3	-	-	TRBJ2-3	TGCGCCAGCAGCCAAGACAGGCAGGAGGATACGCAGTATTTT	CASSQDRQEDTQYF
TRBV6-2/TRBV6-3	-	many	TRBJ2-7	TGTGCCAGCAGTTCAGCGGGCTACGAGCAGTACTTC	CASSSAGYEQYF
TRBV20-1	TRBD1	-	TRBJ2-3	TGCAGTGCCGTGAAGGACAGGGGTGCAGATACGCAGTATTTT	CSAVKDRGADTQYF
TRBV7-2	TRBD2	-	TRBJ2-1	TGTGCCAGCAGTCTAGTACCCCCGGGACTAGTGTCGAATGAGCAGTTCTTC	CASSLVPPGLVSNEQFF
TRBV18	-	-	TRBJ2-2	TGTGCCAGCTCAAAAGGACGTAACGGGGAGCTGTTTTTT	CASSKGRNGELFF
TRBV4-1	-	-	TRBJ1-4	TGCGCCAGCAGCCAAGGCTCCGGGGAATTTGAAGAACTGTTTTTT	CASSQGSGEFEELFF
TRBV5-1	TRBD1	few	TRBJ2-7	TGCGCCAGCAGCGCAAGAGGGGGCGAGTACGAGCAGTACTTC	CASSARGGEYEQYF
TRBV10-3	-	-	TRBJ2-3	TGTGCCATCAGTGAGTCCGGGGAAGCAGATACGCAGTATTTT	CAISESGEADTQYF
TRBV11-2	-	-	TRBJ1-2	TGTGCCAGCAGCCCGACTGTACAGGGTGACTATGGCTACACCTTC	CASSPTVQGDYGYTF
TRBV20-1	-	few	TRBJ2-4	TGCAGTGCTCGACAGGCGGAGGCCAAAAACATTCAGTACTTC	CSARQAEAKNIQYF
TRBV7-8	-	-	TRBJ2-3	TGTGCCAGCAGCACCCAGGGGACACCAGATACGCAGTATTTT	CASSTQGTPDTQYF
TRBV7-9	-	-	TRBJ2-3	TGTGCCAGCAGCTTACCAGGAGTGTTGGATACGCAGTATTTT	CASSLPGVLDTQYF
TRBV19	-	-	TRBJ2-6	TGTGCCAGTAGAGGGCTCACCGCTGGGGCCAACGTCCTGACTTTC	CASRGLTAGANVLTF
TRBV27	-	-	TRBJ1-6	TGTGCCAGCACCATACAGGGATCACCCCTCCACTTT	CASTIQGSPLHF
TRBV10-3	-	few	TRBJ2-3	TGTGCCATCAGTGGTTCCGGGACCTTACCCACAGATACGCAGTATTTT	CAISGSGTLPTDTQYF
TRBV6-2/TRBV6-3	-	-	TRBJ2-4	TGTGCCAGCAGTTCGGGAGACTCCAAAAACATTCAGTACTTC	CASSSGDSKNIQYF
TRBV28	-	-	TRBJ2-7	TGTGCCTTGGGGACTTCCTACGAGCAGTACTTC	CALGTSYEQYF
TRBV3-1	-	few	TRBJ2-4	TGTGCCAGCAGCCAAGGGACCGTCTTAGCCAAAAACATTCAGTACTTC	CASSQGTVLAKNIQYF
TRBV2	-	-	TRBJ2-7	TGTGCCACCTCAGCGGGCATCTCCTACGAGCAGTACTTC	CATSAGISYEQYF
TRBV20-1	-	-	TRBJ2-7	TGCAGTGCGGGAGCCGGTAGCTCCTACGAGCAGTACTTC	CSAGAGSSYEQYF
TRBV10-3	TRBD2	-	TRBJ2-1	TGTGCCATCAGTGGTAGCGGGTCCGGCAATGAGCAGTTCTTC	CAISGSGSGNEQFF
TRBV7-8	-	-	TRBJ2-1	TGTGCTAGCAGCTTGACGGCCTTGGGGGAGCAGTTCTTC	CASSLTALGEQFF
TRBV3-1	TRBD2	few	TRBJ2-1	TGTGCCAGCAGCCAAGACGCGACTAGCGGGGGGTACAATGAGCAGTTCTTC	CASSQDATSGGYNEQFF
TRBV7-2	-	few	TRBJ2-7	TGTGCCAGCAGCTTAGGAGGTGAACTCCGGGCGGGTGAGCAGTACTTC	CASSLGGELRAGEQYF
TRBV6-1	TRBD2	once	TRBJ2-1	TGTGCCAGCACTAAGGGACTAGCGGGAGGCAATGAGCAGTTCTTC	CASTKGLAGGNEQFF
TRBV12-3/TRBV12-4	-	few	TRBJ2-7	TGTGCCAGCAGTTTAGGGCGTATCGCCTACGAGCAGTACTTC	CASSLGRIAYEQYF
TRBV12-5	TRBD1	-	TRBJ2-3	TGTGCTAGTGGTTTGATCACAGGGGGCGCAGGGGATACGCAGTATTTT	CASGLITGGAGDTQYF
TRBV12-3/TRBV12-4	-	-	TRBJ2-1	TGTGCCAGCAGTTTATGGGACATCTTGAGGGGTGAGCAGTTCTTC	CASSLWDILRGEQFF
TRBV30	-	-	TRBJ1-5	TGTGCCTGGAGTAAAGGGGACCGAAACAATCAGCCCCAGCATTTT	CAWSKGDRNNQPQHF
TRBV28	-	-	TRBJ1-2	TGTGCCAGCAGTTTCCAGCCGGGACCGAATAGTGGCTACACCTTC	CASSFQPGPNSGYTF